The text below deals with one T cell receptor beta chain. Some clones are missing from TCRdb's copy, which holds only in-frame ones; the method was immunoSEQ multiplex PCR. The sample contains 200,000 to 250,000 clones, over 75% of which appear only once. This entry is derived from a study of blood T cell repertoires in COVID-19. Study details: Donors in the United States, Italy and Spain gave samples during acute or convalescent COVID-19. Nucleic acid was either cDNA or gDNA, and it came from T cells, B-cell-depleted T cells, or PBMCs.

Germline-derived CDR1 and CDR2 are SEHNR and FQNEAQ (reference sequence). V was pared by 4 bases and J by 6 bases, with 15 bases between. The CDR3 has 14 residues. The rearrangement uses TRBV7-9 and TRBJ1-2; TRBD1 is a possible D gene (5 bases). The receptor's source is a woman in her late teens or twenties in a cohort exposed to, infected with or recovered from COVID-19 (not recorded which). Sequenced: PBMCs or T cells enriched from blood (not recorded which). CDR3 region: CASSSQQEMDGYTF. For the CDR3, the DNA is TGTGCCAGCAGCTCCCAACAGGAAATGGATGGCTACACCTTC.